The 6 T cell receptor beta chains presented below share a single source sample, sequenced in a study of blood T cell repertoires in COVID-19. Clones were sequenced by immunoSEQ multiplex PCR, and TCRdb holds only the in-frame ones, with some missing. The table has 350,000 to 500,000 clones, approximately 91% seen once; the top ten hold roughly 1.4%. The sequencing sample was made of PBMCs or T cells enriched from blood (not recorded which). These receptors all come from a woman between 18 and 29 years old who had been exposed to COVID-19.

The V and J genes are TRBV19 and TRBJ2-2, with D tentatively TRBD2 (6 bases). Between the trimmed V and J ends, which lost 5 bases and 2 bases, there was a span of 9 bases. Per the germline V gene, CDR1 is LNHDA and CDR2 is SQIVND (reference sequence). This CDR3 spans 14 amino acids. The DNA of the CDR3 is TGTGCCAGTAGTTTCGGGAGAAACACCGGGGAGCTGTTTTTT. Its translation: CASSFGRNTGELFF.

The CDR3 nucleotides are TGTGCCAGCAGCTTTTCAGGGTCCTCAGCCAGGTTTGAGCAGTACTTC. Protein: CASSFSGSSARFEQYF. V gene TRBV7-9 combines with J gene TRBJ2-7, with a weak D call TRBD1 (5 bases). Trimming stripped 3 bases from V and 7 bases from J, with 22 bases between. This CDR3 is 16 amino acids long. Germline CDR1 SEHNR, CDR2 FQNEAQ (reference sequence).

The table lists this clone with a count of one. The chain has TRBV28 and TRBJ1-2; D not resolved. Per the germline V gene, CDR1 is MDHEN and CDR2 is SYDVKM. The CDR3 covers 15 residues. Trimming pared 9 bases from V and 0 bases from J, leaving 17 bases between. CDR3 protein: CASILGGATNYGYTF. The CDR3 bases are TGTGCCAGTATACTGGGAGGAGCTACTAACTATGGCTACACCTTC.

The genes are TRBV30 and TRBJ2-7; 10 bases match TRBD1. The CDR3 spans 18 residues. CDR1 and CDR2 from the germline V gene are GTSNPN and SVGIG (reference sequence). V lost 3 bases to trimming and J lost 1 base; unmatched junction nucleotides: 15. CDR3 nucleotide sequence: TGTGCCTGGAGCCGCCGGGACAGGGGCCGAGTAGGGTCCTACGAGCAGTACTTC. Encoded protein: CAWSRRDRGRVGSYEQYF.

This chain joins TRBV9 and TRBJ2-7, with 10 bases fitting TRBD1. The CDR3 is 13 amino acids. V shed 3 bases, J shed 6 bases, and the junction held 3 bases outside the gene matches. Per germline, CDR1 SGDLS and CDR2 YYNGEE. In DNA, the CDR3 is TGTGCCAGCAGCGGGGGACAGGGGCTCGAGCAGTACTTC. Amino acids: CASSGGQGLEQYF.

This chain uses TRBV18 with TRBJ2-3, with 7 bases lining up with TRBD1. V trimming: 7 bases; J trimming: 5 bases; junction bases outside the gene matches: 3. The CDR3 sequence is 12 residues long. Germline V lookup: CDR1 KGHSH, CDR2 LQKENI. CDR3 residues: CASCPGGDTQYF. CDR3 DNA: TGTGCCAGCTGTCCAGGGGGAGATACGCAGTATTTT.